The present T cell receptor beta chain was sequenced within a study of blood T cell repertoires in COVID-19. The CDR3 spans 14 residues. The junction had 4 bases not matched to a gene; V was cut back by 3 bases and J by 7 bases. In germline, CDR1 is KGHDR, CDR2 SFDVKD. In the original analysis: Cell counts per sample came from amplifying reference gene primers. Only in-frame clones appear in the TCRdb table, and some are missing; sequencing was by immunoSEQ multiplex PCR. V and J calls and clone size follow that table, whereas D and trimming were derived from the DNA. This sample has about 57,000 clones, with around 92% found just once.

The genes are TRBV24-1 and TRBJ2-3; TRBD1 matches at 9 bases. What was sequenced was peripheral blood. The sequence was collected from a man aged 60-69 years with acute or convalescent COVID-19. CDR3 region: CATSDRDRDNTQYF. CDR3 sequence (DNA): TGTGCCACCAGTGATCGGGACAGGGATAATACGCAGTATTTT.